The clone carrying this TCR beta chain was seen more than once but under ten times. CDR1 LGHDT and CDR2 YNNKEL come from the germline V gene (reference sequence). CDR3 size: 16 residues. Unmatched junction bases numbered 12, after V lost 5 bases and J lost 4 bases. The sample is drawn from a study of blood T cell repertoires in COVID-19. For the study at large: The United States, Italy and Spain were the sources of the acute and convalescent COVID-19 samples.

Methods used by the authors: From reference gene primer amplification, estimates of nucleated cell counts were derived. This table comes from immunoSEQ multiplex PCR, and its TCRdb copy is limited to in-frame clones, with some not included. V, J and clone size were drawn from that table, and D and trimming were deduced from the DNA. Here the sample spans more than 200,000 clones, 85% to 90% being singletons. The source material was peripheral blood. This chain joins TRBV3-1 (or the pseudogene TRBV3-2) and TRBJ2-7; 9 bases are a match to TRBD2. This clonotype originated in a man aged 45-60 years with acute or convalescent COVID-19. The CDR3 reads CASSFAGGGAEYEQYF. Here the CDR3 DNA reads TGTGCCAGCAGCTTTGCGGGAGGGGGGGCCGAGTACGAGCAGTACTTC.